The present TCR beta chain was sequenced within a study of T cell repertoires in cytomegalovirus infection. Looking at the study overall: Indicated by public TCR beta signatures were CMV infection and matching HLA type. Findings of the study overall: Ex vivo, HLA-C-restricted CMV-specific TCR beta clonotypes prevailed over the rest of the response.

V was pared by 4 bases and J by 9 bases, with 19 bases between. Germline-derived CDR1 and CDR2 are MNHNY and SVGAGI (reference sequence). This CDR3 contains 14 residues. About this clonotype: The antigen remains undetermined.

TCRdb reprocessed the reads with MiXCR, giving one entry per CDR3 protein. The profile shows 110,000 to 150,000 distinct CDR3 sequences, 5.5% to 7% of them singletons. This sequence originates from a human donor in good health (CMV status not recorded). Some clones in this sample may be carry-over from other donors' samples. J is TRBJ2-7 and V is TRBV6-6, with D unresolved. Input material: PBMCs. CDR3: CASSSTVRTPGQYF. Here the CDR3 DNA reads TGTGCCAGCAGTTCCACCGTGCGGACCCCGGGGCAGTACTTC.